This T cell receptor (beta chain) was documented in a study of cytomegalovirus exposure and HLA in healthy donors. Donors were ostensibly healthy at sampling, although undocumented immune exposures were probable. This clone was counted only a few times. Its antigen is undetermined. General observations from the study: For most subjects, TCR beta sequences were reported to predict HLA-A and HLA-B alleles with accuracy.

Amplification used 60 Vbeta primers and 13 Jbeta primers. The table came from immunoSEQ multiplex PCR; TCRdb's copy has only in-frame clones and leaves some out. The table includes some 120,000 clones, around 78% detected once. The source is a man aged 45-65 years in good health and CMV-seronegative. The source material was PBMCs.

DNA of the CDR3: TGCGCCAGCAGCGGACGAAAGCTCGGGGACAATGAGCAGTTCTTC. This sequence encodes CASSGRKLGDNEQFF. The chain links TRBV5-1 to TRBJ2-1, with D maybe TRBD2 (5 bases). V was shortened by 4 bases and J by 5 bases, with 16 bases between the two germline ends. This CDR3 region has 15 residues. The V gene's germline CDR1 is SGHRS and CDR2 YFSETQ. The whole variable domain, filled in from reference TRBV5-1 and TRBJ2-1, reads KAGVTQTPRYLIKTRGQQVTLSCSPISGHRSVSWYQQTPGQGLQFLFEYFSETQRNKGNFPGRFSGRQFSNSRSEMNVSTLELGDSALYLCASSGRKLGDNEQFFGPGTRLTVL.